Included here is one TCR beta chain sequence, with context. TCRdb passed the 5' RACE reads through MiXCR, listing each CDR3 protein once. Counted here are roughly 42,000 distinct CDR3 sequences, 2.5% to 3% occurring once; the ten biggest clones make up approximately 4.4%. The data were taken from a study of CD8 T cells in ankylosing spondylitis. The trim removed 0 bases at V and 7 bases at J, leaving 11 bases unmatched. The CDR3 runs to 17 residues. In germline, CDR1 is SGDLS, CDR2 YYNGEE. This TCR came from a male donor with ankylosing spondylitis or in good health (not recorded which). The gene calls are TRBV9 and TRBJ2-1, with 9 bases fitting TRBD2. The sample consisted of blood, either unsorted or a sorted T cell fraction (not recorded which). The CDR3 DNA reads TGTGCCAGCAGCGTAGCCCCAACCTTAGCGGGAGTTAATGAGCAGTTCTTC. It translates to CASSVAPTLAGVNEQFF.